Below are 32 T cell receptor beta chains sequenced from a single sample in a study of PD-1 blockade in classical Hodgkin lymphoma. Every patient was affected by relapse after autologous stem cell transplantation, while exposure to brentuximab vedotin was not uniform. The data were produced by immunoSEQ multiplex PCR, yet TCRdb's version contains in-frame clones alone and is incomplete. The profile shows approximately 12,000 clones, roughly 80% of them singletons. The sequences come from peripheral blood mononuclear cells (PBMCs), collected at baseline. These receptors came from a human donor with classical Hodgkin lymphoma.

This chain uses TRBV5-1 with TRBJ2-5; a possible D gene is TRBD2 (6 bases). From germline, CDR1 is SGHRS and CDR2 YFSETQ. The germline V and J ends were trimmed by 6 bases and 5 bases, with 17 bases remaining between them. The CDR3 consists of 14 residues. The CDR3 sequence is CASKKSLGGETQYF. The CDR3 DNA sequence: TGCGCCAGCAAAAAATCCCTAGGAGGGGAGACCCAGTACTTC.

This clone occurred a few times. The chain employs TRBV10-3 and TRBJ1-1, with a possible D match to TRBD1 (6 bases). V lost 10 bases to trimming and J lost 5 bases, with 17 bases between them. Germline V gene data show CDR1 as ENHRY and CDR2 as SYGVKD. The CDR3 is 13 residues long. The CDR3 is CASEGTSGTEAFF. For the CDR3, the DNA is TGTGCCAGCGAAGGGACATCGGGGACTGAAGCTTTCTTT.

This rearrangement joins TRBV28 to TRBJ2-3, with 9 bases aligning to TRBD1. V shed 2 bases and J 1 base; nucleotides not matched to a gene: 7. Germline CDR1 MDHEN, CDR2 SYDVKM. This CDR3 has 17 amino acids. CDR3 coding DNA: TGTGCCAGCAGTTTAGAAGTGACAGGGGGGGGCACAGATACGCAGTATTTT. Translating it yields CASSLEVTGGGTDTQYF.

The chain has TRBV7-9 and TRBJ2-7; D possibly corresponds to TRBD2 (6 bases). The CDR3 sequence is 13 residues long. With 8 bases removed from V and 4 bases from J, the gap between germline ends came to 15 bases. Per the germline V gene, CDR1 is SEHNR and CDR2 is FQNEAQ (reference sequence). CDR3: CASRGPAGYEQYF. DNA for the CDR3: TGTGCCAGCCGGGGACCCGCGGGATACGAGCAGTACTTC. The whole variable domain, filled in from reference TRBV7-9 and TRBJ2-7, reads DTGVSQNPRHKITKRGQNVTFRCDPISEHNRLYWYRQTLGQGPEFLTYFQNEAQLEKSRLLSDRFSAERPKGSFSTLEIQRTEQGDSAMYLCASRGPAGYEQYFGPGTRLTVT.

This clone was seen more than once but under ten times. The chain uses TRBV4-3 and TRBJ1-1; the D is unclear. Germline values: CDR1 LGHNA, CDR2 YSLEER. The CDR3 extends over 13 amino acids. V lost 1 base and J 1 base, leaving 4 bases between the germline ends. Here the CDR3 reads CASSQVGNTEAFF. The CDR3 DNA reads as TGCGCCAGCAGCCAAGTAGGGAACACTGAAGCTTTCTTT.

This clone was seen a single time. One end of the junction does not line up with germline, which may come from a read error. V gene TRBV4-3 combines with J gene TRBJ1-5, with 9 bases lining up with TRBD1. The CDR3 totals 13 residues. CDR1 and CDR2 from the germline V gene are LGHNA and YSLEER. As DNA, the CDR3 is TGCGCCAGCAGCCAAGATCGGGGGACAGGGAGGGTTTTT. It codes for CASSQDRGTGRVF.

This clone was detected only a few times. The rearrangement uses TRBV14 and TRBJ2-7; D is undetermined. In germline, CDR1 is SGHDN, CDR2 FVKESK. V lost 0 bases and J 6 bases, leaving 12 bases between the germline ends. CDR3 length: 14 amino acids. This chain's CDR3 is CASSQDSNRLEQYF. DNA of the CDR3: TGTGCCAGCAGCCAAGATTCGAACAGACTCGAGCAGTACTTC.

The chain recombines TRBV7-3 with TRBJ2-1; 7 positions agree with TRBD1. This CDR3 comprises 15 residues. V trimming: 1 base; J trimming: 0 bases; junction bases outside the gene matches: 0. CDR1 is SGHTA, CDR2 FQGTGA, per germline. CDR3 in DNA: TGTGCCAGCAGCTTAAGACAGGGCTCCTACAATGAGCAGTTCTTC. It is translated as CASSLRQGSYNEQFF.

A few counts support this clone. The chain recombines TRBV6-6 with TRBJ1-1; D may be TRBD1 (5 bases). The germline CDR1 and CDR2 sequences are MNHNY and SVGAGI (reference sequence). V was cut by 5 bases and J by 5 bases, with 18 bases left in between. CDR3 length equals 15 residues. For the CDR3, the DNA is TGTGCCAGCAGTCCTCTGAAGGGCAGGGAAACTGAAGCTTTCTTT. Translating it yields CASSPLKGRETEAFF.

V is TRBV9 and J is TRBJ1-3; D is uncertain. The V gene's germline CDR1 is SGDLS and CDR2 YYNGEE. V gave up 4 bases and J gave up 1 base, with 15 bases separating them. The CDR3 totals 16 residues. This chain's CDR3 is CASSPSLGTSGNTIYF. Written as DNA, the CDR3 is TGTGCCAGCAGCCCGAGCCTGGGTACTTCTGGAAACACCATATATTTT.

The gene calls are TRBV10-3 and TRBJ2-2; D might be TRBD2 (5 bases). V was pared by 4 bases and J by 4 bases, with 13 bases between. Germline CDR1 reads ENHRY; CDR2 reads SYGVKD. The CDR3 has 15 residues. CDR3 sequence reads: CAISGFGESTGELFF. In DNA, the CDR3 is TGTGCCATCAGTGGCTTCGGGGAGAGCACCGGGGAGCTGTTTTTT.

This chain uses TRBV4-3 with TRBJ1-1, with 10 nucleotides matching TRBD1. Germline loops: CDR1 LGHNA, CDR2 YSLEER. This CDR3 region has 14 residues. Trimming removed 3 bases from V and 5 bases from J; junction bases left unmatched: 3. The CDR3 sequence is CASSQGQGSTEAFF. The DNA of the CDR3 is TGCGCCAGCAGCCAGGGACAGGGGTCGACTGAAGCTTTCTTT.

The chain links TRBV7-8 to TRBJ2-7; the D gene is possibly TRBD1 (5 bases). The CDR3 runs to 14 residues. Trimming stripped 5 bases from V and 5 bases from J, with 16 bases between. CDR1 and CDR2 (germline): SGHVS, FQNEAQ. The CDR3 region is CASSPLGGANEQYF. CDR3 in DNA: TGTGCCAGCAGCCCCCTAGGTGGGGCCAACGAGCAGTACTTC. Together with reference TRBV7-8 and TRBJ2-7, the CDR3 gives the full variable domain: GAGVSQSPRYKVAKRGQDVALRCDPISGHVSLFWYQQALGQGPEFLTYFQNEAQLDKSGLPSDRFFAERPEGSVSTLKIQRTQQEDSAVYLCASSPLGGANEQYFGPGTRLTVT.

The chain is built from TRBV7-2 and TRBJ2-1; D might be TRBD2 (7 bases). This CDR3 is 15 amino acids long. The ends were cut back, 5 bases at V and 7 bases at J, with 18 bases in the middle. The germline CDR1 and CDR2 sequences are SGHTA and FQGNSA. The CDR3 DNA follows: TGTGCCAGCAGCGGCTGGGGGGGGGCAGGAAATGAGCAGTTCTTC. Translated, it gives CASSGWGGAGNEQFF. Drawing the rest from reference TRBV7-2 and TRBJ2-1, the complete variable domain is GAGVSQSPSNKVTEKGKDVELRCDPISGHTALYWYRQSLGQGLEFLIYFQGNSAPDKSGLPSDRFSAERTGGSVSTLTIQRTQQEDSAVYLCASSGWGGAGNEQFFGPGTRLTVL.

V is TRBV4-1 and J is TRBJ2-7; no clear D gene. Trimming stripped 0 bases from V and 0 bases from J, with 12 bases between. The CDR3 runs to 16 residues. Germline V gene lookup returns CDR1 MGHRA and CDR2 YSYEKL. CDR3 DNA sequence: TGCGCCAGCAGCCAAGAGTATGGCCAGAGCTCCTACGAGCAGTACTTC. Its protein is CASSQEYGQSSYEQYF.

Concerning this clone itself: Other nucleotide sequences from this sample produce the same CDR3. The J gene is TRBJ1-1, the V gene TRBV10-3; TRBD1 is a possible D gene (6 bases). The CDR3 spans 13 residues. V was shortened by 9 bases and J by 0 bases, with 11 bases between the two germline ends. Germline values: CDR1 ENHRY, CDR2 SYGVKD. Here the CDR3 reads CAISGHLNTEAFF. The DNA of the CDR3 is TGTGCCATTTCGGGACACCTGAACACTGAAGCTTTCTTT.

This clone has more than one count but fewer than ten. The chain links TRBV18 to TRBJ2-3; no clear D gene. V was pared by 5 bases and J by 0 bases, with 9 bases between. The CDR3 has 14 residues. Germline loops: CDR1 KGHSH, CDR2 LQKENI. The CDR3 is CASSASTSTDTQYF. The CDR3 nucleotides read TGTGCCAGCTCAGCATCGACCAGCACAGATACGCAGTATTTT.

The V and J genes are TRBV10-3 and TRBJ2-1; D tentatively reads TRBD1 or TRBD2 (5 bases each). Germline-derived CDR1 and CDR2 are ENHRY and SYGVKD. V was clipped by 5 bases and J by 5 bases, with 13 bases between them. This CDR3 spans 14 amino acids. CDR3 in DNA: TGTGCCATCAGTCAACCGGGGCTTCACAATGAGCAGTTCTTC. Its translation: CAISQPGLHNEQFF.

The V gene is TRBV28, the J gene TRBJ2-2; either TRBD1 or TRBD2 may supply D (6 bases each). The germline V gene encodes CDR1 MDHEN and CDR2 SYDVKM. The V gene lost 8 bases and the J gene lost 6 bases, with 19 bases spanning the gap. The CDR3 is 15 amino acids. The CDR3 sequence is CASHGRGHWAGELFF. The CDR3 region has the DNA TGTGCCAGCCATGGACGGGGGCACTGGGCCGGGGAGCTGTTTTTT.

V usage is TRBV6-5 and J usage is TRBJ1-1; D is perhaps TRBD1 (5 bases). Trimming pared 6 bases from V and 8 bases from J, leaving 16 bases between. CDR3 length equals 13 residues. Germline CDR1 and CDR2: MNHEY and SVGAGI. CDR3 in amino acids: CASSLDRRGEAFF. The CDR3 DNA sequence: TGTGCCAGCAGCCTAGACAGACGGGGGGAAGCTTTCTTT.

The V gene is TRBV5-1, the J gene TRBJ2-1, with TRBD1 as a possible D gene (7 bases). CDR3 length equals 16 residues. Looked up from germline, CDR1 is SGHRS and CDR2 is YFSETQ. V lost 0 bases and J lost 8, with 18 bases in between. CDR3 in amino acids: CASSLEGRGRNDEQFF. CDR3 sequence (DNA): TGCGCCAGCAGCTTGGAGGGCAGGGGGAGGAACGATGAGCAGTTCTTC.

The rearrangement links TRBV2 to TRBJ2-3; TRBD2 matches at 11 bases. Trimming cost V 6 bases and J 5 bases; bases outside gene matches: 7. The CDR3 has 15 amino acids. Germline CDR1 and CDR2: SNHLY and FYNNEI. The DNA for the CDR3 is TGTGCCAGCAGGCGATATAGCGGGAGGGAAGATACGCAGTATTTT. It specifies CASRRYSGREDTQYF.

This clone occurred once. This rearrangement joins TRBV15 to TRBJ1-2; no reliable D call. This CDR3 has 15 residues. Trimming took 1 base from V and 0 from J, leaving 9 bases between them. Germline lookup yields CDR1 LNHNV and CDR2 YYDKDF (reference sequence). The DNA for the CDR3 is TGTGCCACCAGCAGAGGCGCCGCAGCTAACTATGGCTACACCTTC. Residues: CATSRGAAANYGYTF.

This clone appeared a few times. The chain recombines TRBV2 with TRBJ1-1, with unresolved D. V was pared by 6 bases and J by 1 base, with 12 bases between. This CDR3 has 14 amino acids. Germline CDR1 is SNHLY and CDR2 is FYNNEI. CDR3 sequence: CASRRLVANTEAFF. The CDR3 nucleotides are TGTGCCAGCAGGAGATTGGTGGCGAACACTGAAGCTTTCTTT.

This clone was observed a single time. The chain has TRBV5-4 and TRBJ2-2, with 9 bases that match TRBD1. CDR1 is SGHNT, CDR2 YYREEE, per germline (reference sequence). J lost 3 bases, V lost 6 bases, and 6 bases had no gene match. The CDR3 consists of 15 residues. The chain's CDR3 is CASKGTGTHTGELFF. The DNA of the CDR3 is TGTGCCAGCAAGGGGACAGGGACCCACACCGGGGAGCTGTTTTTT.

V and J are TRBV6-1 and TRBJ1-4, with 7 bases identical to TRBD1. CDR3 size: 16 residues. In germline, CDR1 is MNHNS, CDR2 SASEGT. Trimming took 4 bases from V and 8 from J; bases not matched to a gene: 13. Here the CDR3 reads CASSVSRQGLEEKLFF. For the CDR3, the DNA is TGTGCCAGCAGTGTCTCCCGACAGGGTTTGGAAGAAAAACTGTTTTTT.

The chain links TRBV19 to TRBJ2-7; D gene uncertain. The CDR3 is 13 amino acids. The germline gives CDR1 LNHDA, CDR2 SQIVND (reference sequence). V was trimmed by 6 bases and J by 3 bases, leaving 12 bases between them. DNA of the CDR3: TGTGCCAGTAGCCAAGGGCTAGTCTACGAGCAGTACTTC. This sequence encodes CASSQGLVYEQYF.

The V call is TRBV7-6, the J call TRBJ2-3, with D uncertain. Trimming left V 5 bases short and J 5 bases short, with 14 bases between. The CDR3 sequence is 14 residues long. CDR1 is SGHVS and CDR2 is FNYEAQ in the germline V gene. As DNA, the CDR3 is TGTGCCAGCAGCCTGGACCCGGCCGGAGATACGCAGTATTTT. Its translation: CASSLDPAGDTQYF.

The chain combines TRBV9 with TRBJ2-7; D may correspond to TRBD1 or TRBD2 (5 bases each). The CDR3 is 13 residues long. Trimming took off 3 bases at V and 6 bases at J, with 13 bases between the two ends. Germline V lookup: CDR1 SGDLS, CDR2 YYNGEE. The CDR3 reads CASSEFWGTEQYF. The CDR3 bases are TGTGCCAGCAGCGAGTTTTGGGGGACCGAGCAGTACTTC. The full variable domain, in which reference TRBV9 and TRBJ2-7 provide the parts outside the CDR3, is DSGVTQTPKHLITATGQRVTLRCSPRSGDLSVYWYQQSLDQGLQFLIQYYNGEERAKGNILERFSAQQFPDLHSELNLSSLELGDSALYFCASSEFWGTEQYFGPGTRLTVT.

The CDR3 sequence: CASSLDRSSTDTQYF. The CDR3 coding sequence is TGTGCCAGCAGCTTAGATCGGAGTTCCACAGATACGCAGTATTTT. V gene TRBV11-3 combines with J gene TRBJ2-3; D not certain. This CDR3 region has 15 residues. V was shortened by 0 bases and J by 2 bases, with 9 bases between the two germline ends. CDR1 is SGHNT and CDR2 is YENEEA in the germline V gene.

This clone has a handful of counts. The V and J genes are TRBV25-1 and TRBJ2-3; 8 bases are shared with TRBD2. From germline, CDR1 is MGHDK and CDR2 SYGVNS. CDR3 length: 16 amino acids. V lost 3 bases, J lost 2 bases, and 7 bases stayed unmatched. CDR3 bases: TGTGCCAGCAGTGACACTAGCGGAACACTCACAGATACGCAGTATTTT. This codes for CASSDTSGTLTDTQYF.

The J gene is TRBJ2-7, the V gene TRBV28; 7 nucleotides line up with TRBD2. With 7 bases clipped from V and 0 bases from J, the junction kept 6 bases outside the gene matches. The germline CDR1 and CDR2 sequences are MDHEN and SYDVKM. The CDR3 length is 14 residues. CDR3 residues: CASTRGGSSYEQYF. The DNA of the CDR3 is TGTGCCAGCACCCGGGGCGGGAGCTCCTACGAGCAGTACTTC.